Listed here is a single TCR beta chain. Isolated RNA was reverse transcribed in full, so expressed TCRB transcripts were sequenced. Clones were sequenced by immunoSEQ multiplex PCR, and TCRdb holds only the in-frame ones, with some missing. Seen here are about 160,000 clones, roughly 9.1% observed once, and the top ten hold over 2%. These data originate in a study of beta chain features in type 1 diabetes. One heparinised draw of blood, averaging roughly 110 mL, came from each donor. This receptor was taken from a woman aged 18-30 years in good health. The sample was central memory CD4+ T cells from blood.

CDR3 coding DNA: TGTGCCAGCAGCCAAGACCGGACAGGGTTCTACGAGCAGTACTTC. Translated, it gives CASSQDRTGFYEQYF. This chain connects TRBV14 to TRBJ2-7, with 8 bases that match TRBD1. V dropped 0 bases and J dropped 3; count of bases not matched to a gene: 4. CDR1 and CDR2 (germline): SGHDN, FVKESK. The CDR3 extends over 15 amino acids.